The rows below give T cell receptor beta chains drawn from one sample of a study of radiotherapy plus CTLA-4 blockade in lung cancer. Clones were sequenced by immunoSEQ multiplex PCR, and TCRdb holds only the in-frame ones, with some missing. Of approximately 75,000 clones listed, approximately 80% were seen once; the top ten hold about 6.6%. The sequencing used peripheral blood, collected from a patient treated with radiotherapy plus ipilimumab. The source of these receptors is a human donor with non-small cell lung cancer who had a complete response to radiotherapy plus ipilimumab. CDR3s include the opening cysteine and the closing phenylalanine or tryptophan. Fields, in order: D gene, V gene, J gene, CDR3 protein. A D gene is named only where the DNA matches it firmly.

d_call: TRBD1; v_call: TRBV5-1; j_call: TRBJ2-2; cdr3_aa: CASSSGTGSTGELFF
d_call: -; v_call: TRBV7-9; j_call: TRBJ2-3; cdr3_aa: CASSSSLLTDTQYF
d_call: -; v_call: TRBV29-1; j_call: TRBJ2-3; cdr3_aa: CSVGGSTDTQYF
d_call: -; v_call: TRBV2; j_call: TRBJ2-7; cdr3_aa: CACRDISYEQYF
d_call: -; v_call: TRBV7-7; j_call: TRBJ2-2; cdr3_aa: CASSPYRVGELFF
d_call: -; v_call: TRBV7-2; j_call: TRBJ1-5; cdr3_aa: CASSLAPNQPQHF
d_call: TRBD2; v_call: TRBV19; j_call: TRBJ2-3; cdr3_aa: CASSITSGSVNTQYF
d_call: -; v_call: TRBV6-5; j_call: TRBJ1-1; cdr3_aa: CASSAKGNTEAFF
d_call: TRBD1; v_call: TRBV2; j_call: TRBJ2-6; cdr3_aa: CASSRDRGGAGANVLTF
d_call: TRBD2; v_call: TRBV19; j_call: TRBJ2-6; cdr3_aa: CASSHRGSGSSGANVLTF
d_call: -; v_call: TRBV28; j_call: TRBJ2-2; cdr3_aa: CASSLADTGELFF
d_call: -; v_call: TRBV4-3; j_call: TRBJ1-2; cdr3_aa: CASSQETGGDYGYTF
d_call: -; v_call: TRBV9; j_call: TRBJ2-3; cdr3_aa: CASSVEGDTQYF
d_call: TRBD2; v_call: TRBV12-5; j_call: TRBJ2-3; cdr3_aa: CASGSGTSGRGATDTQYF
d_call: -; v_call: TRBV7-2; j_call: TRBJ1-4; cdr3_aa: CASTDGATAFVNEKLFF
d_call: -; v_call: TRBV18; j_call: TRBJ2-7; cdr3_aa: CASSPQGLYEQYF
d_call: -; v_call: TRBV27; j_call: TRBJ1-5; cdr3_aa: CASSPGRGVQGNQPQHF
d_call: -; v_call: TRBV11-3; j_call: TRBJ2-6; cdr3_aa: CASTRAAGANVLTF
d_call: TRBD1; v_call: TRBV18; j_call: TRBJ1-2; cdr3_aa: CASSPTGTAYGYTF
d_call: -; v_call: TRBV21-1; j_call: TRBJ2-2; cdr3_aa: CASTQDTGELFF
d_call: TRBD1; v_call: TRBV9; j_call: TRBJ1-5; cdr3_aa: CASSVEGDRANQPQHF
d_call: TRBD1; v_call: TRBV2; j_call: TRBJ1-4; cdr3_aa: CASRAQGAANEKLFF
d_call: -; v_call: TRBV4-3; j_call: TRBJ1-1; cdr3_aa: CASSQAGVEAFF
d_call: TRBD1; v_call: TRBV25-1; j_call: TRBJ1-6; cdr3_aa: CASSVDRGSPLHF
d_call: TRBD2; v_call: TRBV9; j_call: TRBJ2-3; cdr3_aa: CASSFSGGLEDTQYF
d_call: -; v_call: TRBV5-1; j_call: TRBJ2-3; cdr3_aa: CASSFGDTQYF
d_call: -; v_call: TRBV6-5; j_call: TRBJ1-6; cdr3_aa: CASSYSLRSPLHF
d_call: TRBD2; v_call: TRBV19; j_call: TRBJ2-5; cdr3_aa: CASSLVLAEETQYF
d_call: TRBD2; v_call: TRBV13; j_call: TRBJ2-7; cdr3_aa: CASSLRSGGGSYEQYF
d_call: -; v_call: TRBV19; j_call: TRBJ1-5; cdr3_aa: CASSQGFGDNQPQHF
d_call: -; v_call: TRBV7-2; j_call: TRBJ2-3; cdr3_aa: CASSPTASGTQYF
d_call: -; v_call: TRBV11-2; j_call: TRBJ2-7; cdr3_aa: CASRPRGDEGEQYF
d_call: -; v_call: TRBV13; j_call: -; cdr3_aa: CASSLTFYNEQFF
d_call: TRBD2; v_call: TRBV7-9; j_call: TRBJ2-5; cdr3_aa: CASSPPGAGGTETQYF